Given below is one TCR beta chain in context. This record belongs to a study of shared clonotypes between healthy human individuals. The V gene's germline CDR1 is SGHVS and CDR2 FQNEAQ. The J segment lost 10 bases and the V segment lost 1 base, leaving 6 bases of the junction unmatched. This CDR3 region has 13 residues. Profiling relied on immunoSEQ multiplex PCR, and the TCRdb table lists in-frame clones only, not all of them. The sample lists about 480,000 clones, approximately 85% occurring once. The chain combines TRBV7-8 with TRBJ1-1; 7 bases align to TRBD1. The receptor comes from a woman between 40 and 50 years old in good health. Some clones in this sample may be carry-over from other donors' samples. Sequencing was carried out using PBMCs. The CDR3 coding sequence is TGTGCCAGCAGCTTAGAGCAGGGACAGTTAGCTTTCTTT. Translating gives CASSLEQGQLAFF.